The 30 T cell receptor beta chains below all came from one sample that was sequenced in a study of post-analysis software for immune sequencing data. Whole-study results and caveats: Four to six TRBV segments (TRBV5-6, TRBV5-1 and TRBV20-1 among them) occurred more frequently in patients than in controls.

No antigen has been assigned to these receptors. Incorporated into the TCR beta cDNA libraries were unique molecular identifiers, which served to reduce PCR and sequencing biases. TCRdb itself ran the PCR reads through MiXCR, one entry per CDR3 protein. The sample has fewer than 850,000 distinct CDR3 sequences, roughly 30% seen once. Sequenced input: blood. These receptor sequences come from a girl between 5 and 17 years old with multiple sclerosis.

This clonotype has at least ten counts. The CDR3 nucleotides read TGCAGCGTTGGTAGCAGCCTGAACACTGAAGCTTTCTTT. It translates to CSVGSSLNTEAFF. This chain connects TRBV29-1 to TRBJ1-1; no reliable D call. The CDR3 is 13 residues long. Germline V CDR1 and CDR2: SQVTM, ANQGSEA. Trimming pared 4 bases from V and 0 bases from J, leaving 9 bases between.

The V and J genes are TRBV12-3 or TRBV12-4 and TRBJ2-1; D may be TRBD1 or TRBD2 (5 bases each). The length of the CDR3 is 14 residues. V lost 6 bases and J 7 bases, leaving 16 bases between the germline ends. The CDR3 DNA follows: TGTGCCAGCAGACCGGGACCCCTAGGAAATGAGCAGTTCTTC. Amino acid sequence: CASRPGPLGNEQFF.

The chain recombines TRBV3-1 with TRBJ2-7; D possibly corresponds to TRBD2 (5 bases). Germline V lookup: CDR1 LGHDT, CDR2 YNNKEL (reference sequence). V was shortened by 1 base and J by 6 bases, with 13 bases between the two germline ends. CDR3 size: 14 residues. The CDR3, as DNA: TGTGCCAGCAGCCAAGGCTGGGCGGGTGGCGAGCAGTACTTC. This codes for CASSQGWAGGEQYF.

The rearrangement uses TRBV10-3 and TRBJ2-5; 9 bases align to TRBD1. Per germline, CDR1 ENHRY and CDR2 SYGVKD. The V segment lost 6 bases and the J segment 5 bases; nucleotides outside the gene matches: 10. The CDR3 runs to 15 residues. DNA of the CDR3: TGTGCCATCAGACCGCGGACAGGGACAGGGGAGACCCAGTACTTC. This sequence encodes CAIRPRTGTGETQYF.

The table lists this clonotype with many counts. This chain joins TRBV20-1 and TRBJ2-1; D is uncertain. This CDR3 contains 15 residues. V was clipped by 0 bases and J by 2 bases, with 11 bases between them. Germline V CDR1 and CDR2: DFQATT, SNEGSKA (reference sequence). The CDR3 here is CSAREPSSTYNEQFF. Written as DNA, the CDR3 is TGCAGTGCTAGAGAGCCTAGTTCGACCTACAATGAGCAGTTCTTC.

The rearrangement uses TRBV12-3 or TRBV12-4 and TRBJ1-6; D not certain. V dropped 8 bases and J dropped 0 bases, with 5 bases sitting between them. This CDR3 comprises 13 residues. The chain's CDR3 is CASSTSYNSPLHF. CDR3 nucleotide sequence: TGTGCCAGCTCGACCTCCTATAATTCACCCCTCCACTTT.

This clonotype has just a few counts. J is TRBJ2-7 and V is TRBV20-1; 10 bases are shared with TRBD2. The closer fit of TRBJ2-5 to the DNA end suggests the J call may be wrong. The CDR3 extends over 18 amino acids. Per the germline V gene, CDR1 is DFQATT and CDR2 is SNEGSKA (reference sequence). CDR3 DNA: TGCAGTGCTGGTCCTTATCTAGCGGGAGAATCGATTAGGAAGACCCAGTACTTC. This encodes CSAGPYLAGESIRKTQYF.

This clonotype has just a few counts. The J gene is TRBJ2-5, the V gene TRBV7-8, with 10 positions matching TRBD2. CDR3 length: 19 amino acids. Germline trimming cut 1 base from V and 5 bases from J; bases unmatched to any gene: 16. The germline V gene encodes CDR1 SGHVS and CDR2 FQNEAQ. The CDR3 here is CASSLDGASGGAVGETQYF. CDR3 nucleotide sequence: TGTGCCAGCAGCTTAGACGGGGCTAGCGGGGGCGCCGTGGGGGAGACCCAGTACTTC.

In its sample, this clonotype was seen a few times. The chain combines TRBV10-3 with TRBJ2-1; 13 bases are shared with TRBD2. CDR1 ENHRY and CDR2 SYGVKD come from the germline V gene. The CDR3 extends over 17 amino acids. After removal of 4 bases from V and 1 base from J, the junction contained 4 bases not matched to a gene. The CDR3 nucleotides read TGTGCCATCAGTGGTGGGACTAGCGGGAAATCCTACAATGAGCAGTTCTTC. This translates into CAISGGTSGKSYNEQFF.

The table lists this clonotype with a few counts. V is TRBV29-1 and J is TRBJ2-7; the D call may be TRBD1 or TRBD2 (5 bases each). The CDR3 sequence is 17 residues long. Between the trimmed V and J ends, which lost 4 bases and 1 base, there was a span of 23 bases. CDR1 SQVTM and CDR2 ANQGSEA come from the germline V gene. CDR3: CSVVSWLRSRGSYEQYF. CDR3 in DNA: TGCAGCGTTGTGTCCTGGCTGAGGTCGAGGGGATCCTACGAGCAGTACTTC.

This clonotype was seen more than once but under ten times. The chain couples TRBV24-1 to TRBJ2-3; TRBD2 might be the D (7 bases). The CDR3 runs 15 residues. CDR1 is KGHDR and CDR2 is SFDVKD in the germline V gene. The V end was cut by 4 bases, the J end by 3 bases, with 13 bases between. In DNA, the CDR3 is TGTGCCACCAGTGAAAAGAGGGGGGGTACAGATACGCAGTATTTT. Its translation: CATSEKRGGTDTQYF.

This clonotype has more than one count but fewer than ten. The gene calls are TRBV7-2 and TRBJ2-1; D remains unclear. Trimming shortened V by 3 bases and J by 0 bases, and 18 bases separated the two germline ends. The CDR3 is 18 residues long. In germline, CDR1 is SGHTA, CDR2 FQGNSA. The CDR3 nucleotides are TGTGCCAGCAGCTTCGGACGGGTCCCTCCAGACTCCTACAATGAGCAGTTCTTC. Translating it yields CASSFGRVPPDSYNEQFF.

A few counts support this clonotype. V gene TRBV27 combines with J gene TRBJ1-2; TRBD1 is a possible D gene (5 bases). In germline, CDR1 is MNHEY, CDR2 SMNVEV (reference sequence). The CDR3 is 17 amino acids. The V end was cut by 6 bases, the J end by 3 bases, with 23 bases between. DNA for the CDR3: TGTGCCAGCAGACTCCTTACCTCGGGGGGGAAAGACTATGGCTACACCTTC. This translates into CASRLLTSGGKDYGYTF.

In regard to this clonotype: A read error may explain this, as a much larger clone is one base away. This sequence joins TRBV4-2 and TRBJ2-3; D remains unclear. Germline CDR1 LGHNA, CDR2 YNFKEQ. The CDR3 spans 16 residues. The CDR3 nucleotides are TGCGCCGGCAGCCAAGATATGGCGGCTAGCACAGATACGCAGTATTTT. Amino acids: CAGSQDMAASTDTQYF.

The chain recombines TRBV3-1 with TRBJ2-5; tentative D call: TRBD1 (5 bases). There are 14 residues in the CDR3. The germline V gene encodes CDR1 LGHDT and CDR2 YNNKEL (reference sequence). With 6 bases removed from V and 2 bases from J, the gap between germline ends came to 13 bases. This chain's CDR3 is CASSLPGQQETQYF. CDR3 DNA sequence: TGTGCCAGCAGTCTACCAGGACAACAAGAGACCCAGTACTTC.

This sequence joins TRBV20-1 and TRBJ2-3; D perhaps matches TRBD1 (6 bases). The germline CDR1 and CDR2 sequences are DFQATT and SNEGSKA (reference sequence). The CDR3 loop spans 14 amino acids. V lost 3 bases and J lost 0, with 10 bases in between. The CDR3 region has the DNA TGCAGTGCTAGCAGGCAGGGGAGCACAGATACGCAGTATTTT. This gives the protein CSASRQGSTDTQYF.

The CDR3 region is CASSPGTGYADTQYF. The CDR3, as DNA: TGTGCCAGCAGCCCCGGGACAGGCTACGCAGATACGCAGTATTTT. The J gene is TRBJ2-3, the V gene TRBV2; 8 nucleotides align to TRBD1. The germline CDR1 and CDR2 sequences are SNHLY and FYNNEI. The CDR3 spans 15 residues. V gave up 6 bases and J gave up 4 bases; unmatched junction bases: 9.

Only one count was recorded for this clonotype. The CDR3 protein is CASSANLRVQPQHF. DNA of the CDR3: TGTGCCAGCAGTGCCAATCTCAGGGTTCAGCCCCAGCATTTT. This chain connects TRBV6-5 to TRBJ1-5; maybe TRBD1 (5 bases). Trimming pared 5 bases from V and 6 bases from J, leaving 14 bases between. CDR1 is MNHEY and CDR2 is SVGAGI in the germline V gene. CDR3 size: 14 residues.

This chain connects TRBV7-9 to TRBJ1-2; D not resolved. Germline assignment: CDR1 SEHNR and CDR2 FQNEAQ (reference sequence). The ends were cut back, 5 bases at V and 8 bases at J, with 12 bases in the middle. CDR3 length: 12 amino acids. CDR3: CASSVREGGYTF. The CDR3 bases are TGTGCCAGCAGCGTGAGGGAAGGGGGCTACACCTTC.

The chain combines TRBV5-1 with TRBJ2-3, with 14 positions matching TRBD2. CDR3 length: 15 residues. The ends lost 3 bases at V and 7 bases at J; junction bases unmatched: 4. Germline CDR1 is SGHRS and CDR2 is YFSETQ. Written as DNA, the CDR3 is TGCGCCAGCAGCTCGGGACTAGCGGGGGCTAATACGCAGTATTTT. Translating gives CASSSGLAGANTQYF.

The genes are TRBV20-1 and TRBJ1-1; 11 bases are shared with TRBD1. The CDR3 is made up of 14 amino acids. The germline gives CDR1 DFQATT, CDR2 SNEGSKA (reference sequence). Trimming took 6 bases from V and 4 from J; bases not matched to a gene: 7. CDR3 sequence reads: CSAKTGTGGTEAFF. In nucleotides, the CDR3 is TGCAGTGCGAAAACCGGGACAGGGGGCACTGAAGCTTTCTTT.

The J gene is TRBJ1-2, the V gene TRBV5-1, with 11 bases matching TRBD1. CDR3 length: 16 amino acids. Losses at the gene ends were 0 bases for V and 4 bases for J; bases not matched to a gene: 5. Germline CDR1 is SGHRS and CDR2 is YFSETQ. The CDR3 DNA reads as TGCGCCAGCAGCTTGGACGGACAGGGGGCGTTCTATGGCTACACCTTC. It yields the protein CASSLDGQGAFYGYTF.

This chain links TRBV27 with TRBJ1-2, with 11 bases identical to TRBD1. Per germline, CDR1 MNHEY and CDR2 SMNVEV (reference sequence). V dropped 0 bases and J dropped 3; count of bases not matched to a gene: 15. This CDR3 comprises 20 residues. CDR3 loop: CASSLSIEGTGGNKDYGYTF. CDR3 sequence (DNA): TGTGCCAGCAGTTTATCGATTGAAGGGACAGGGGGGAACAAGGACTATGGCTACACCTTC.

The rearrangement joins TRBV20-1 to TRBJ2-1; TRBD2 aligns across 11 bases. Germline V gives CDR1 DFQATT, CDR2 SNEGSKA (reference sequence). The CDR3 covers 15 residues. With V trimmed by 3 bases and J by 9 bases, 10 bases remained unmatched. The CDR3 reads CSASPLAGGQGEQFF. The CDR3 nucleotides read TGCAGTGCTAGCCCCCTAGCGGGGGGCCAGGGTGAGCAGTTCTTC.

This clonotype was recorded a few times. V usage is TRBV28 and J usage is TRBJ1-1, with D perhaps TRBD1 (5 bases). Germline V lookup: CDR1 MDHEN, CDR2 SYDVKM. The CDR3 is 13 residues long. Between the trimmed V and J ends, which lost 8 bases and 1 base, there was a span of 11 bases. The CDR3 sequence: CASWGLGNTEAFF. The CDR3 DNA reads TGTGCCAGCTGGGGGTTGGGGAACACTGAAGCTTTCTTT.

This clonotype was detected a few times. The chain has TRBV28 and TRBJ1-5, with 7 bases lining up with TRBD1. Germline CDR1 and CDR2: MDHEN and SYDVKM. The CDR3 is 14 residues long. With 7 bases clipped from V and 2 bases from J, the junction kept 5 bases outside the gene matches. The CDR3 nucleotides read TGTGCCAGCATCAGGGGGGCGGGCAATCAGCCCCAGCATTTT. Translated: CASIRGAGNQPQHF.

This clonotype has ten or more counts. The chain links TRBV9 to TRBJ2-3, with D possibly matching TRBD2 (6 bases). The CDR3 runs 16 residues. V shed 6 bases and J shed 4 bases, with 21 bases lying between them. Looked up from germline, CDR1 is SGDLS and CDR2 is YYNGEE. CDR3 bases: TGTGCCAGCACCCCCTACGGGGGAGTCGGGGCAGATACGCAGTATTTT. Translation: CASTPYGGVGADTQYF.

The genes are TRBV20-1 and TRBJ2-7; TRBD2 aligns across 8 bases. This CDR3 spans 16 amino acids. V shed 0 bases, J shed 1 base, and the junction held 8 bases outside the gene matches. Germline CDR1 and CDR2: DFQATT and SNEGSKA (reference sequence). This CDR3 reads CSARDLGRDKSYEQYF. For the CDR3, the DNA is TGCAGTGCTAGAGATCTCGGGAGGGACAAATCCTACGAGCAGTACTTC.

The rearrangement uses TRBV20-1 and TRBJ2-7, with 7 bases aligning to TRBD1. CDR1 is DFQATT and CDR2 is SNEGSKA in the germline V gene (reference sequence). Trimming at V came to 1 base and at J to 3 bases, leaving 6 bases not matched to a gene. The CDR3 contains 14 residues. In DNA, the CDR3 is TGCAGTGCTAGAGGACGGGACAGCGTCTACGAGCAGTACTTC. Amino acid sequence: CSARGRDSVYEQYF.

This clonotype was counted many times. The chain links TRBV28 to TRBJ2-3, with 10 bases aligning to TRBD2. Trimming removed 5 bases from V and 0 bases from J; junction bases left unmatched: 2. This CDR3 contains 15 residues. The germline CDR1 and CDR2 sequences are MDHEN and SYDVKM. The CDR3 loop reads CASSPTSGSTDTQYF. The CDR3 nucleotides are TGTGCCAGCAGTCCGACTAGCGGGAGCACAGATACGCAGTATTTT.